Sequencing of this T cell receptor (beta chain) was carried out in a study of blood T cell repertoires in COVID-19. Study-wide context: From the United States, Italy and Spain came samples of acute and convalescent COVID-19. From T cells, B-cell-depleted T cells, or PBMCs came the material, which was cDNA or gDNA.

Using immunoSEQ multiplex PCR, the repertoire was profiled, and TCRdb retains in-frame clones only, with some absent. Of around 320,000 clones in the sample, roughly 87% were seen once. This clone was seen more than once but under ten times. The V end lost 2 bases, the J end lost 7 bases, and 15 bases lay between the germline ends. Per the germline V gene, CDR1 is MDHEN and CDR2 is SYDVKM. The CDR3 contains 16 residues. The chain links TRBV28 to TRBJ1-6; D unclear. The source is a man younger than 30 with active or convalescent COVID-19. The sequencing input was peripheral blood. DNA for the CDR3: TGTGCCAGCAGTTTAGCTCGCGTAGTTATAAATTCACCCCTCCACTTT. Translating gives CASSLARVVINSPLHF. Using reference TRBV28 and TRBJ1-6 for the parts outside the CDR3, the full variable domain is DVKVTQSSRYLVKRTGEKVFLECVQDMDHENMFWYRQDPGLGLRLIYFSYDVKMKEKGDIPEGYSVSREKKERFSLILESASTNQTSMYLCASSLARVVINSPLHFGNGTRLTVT.